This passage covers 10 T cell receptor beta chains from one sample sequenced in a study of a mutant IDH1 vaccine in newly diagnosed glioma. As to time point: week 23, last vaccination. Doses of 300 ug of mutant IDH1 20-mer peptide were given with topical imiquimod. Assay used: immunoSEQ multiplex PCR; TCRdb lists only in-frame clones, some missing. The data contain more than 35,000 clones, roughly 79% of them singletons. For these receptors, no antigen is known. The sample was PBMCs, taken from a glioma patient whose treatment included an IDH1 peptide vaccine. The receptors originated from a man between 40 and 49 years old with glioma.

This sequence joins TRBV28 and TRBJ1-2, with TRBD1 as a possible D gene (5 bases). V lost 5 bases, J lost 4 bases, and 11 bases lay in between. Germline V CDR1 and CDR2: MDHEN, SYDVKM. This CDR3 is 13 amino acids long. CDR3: CASSPGPSYGYTF. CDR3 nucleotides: TGTGCCAGCAGTCCGGGACCATCCTATGGCTACACCTTC.

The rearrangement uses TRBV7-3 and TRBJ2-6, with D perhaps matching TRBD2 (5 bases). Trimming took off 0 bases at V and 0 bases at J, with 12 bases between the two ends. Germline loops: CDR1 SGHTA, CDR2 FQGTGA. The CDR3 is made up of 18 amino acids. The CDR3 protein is CASSLTLIGSSGANVLTF. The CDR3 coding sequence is TGTGCCAGCAGCTTAACATTGATTGGGAGCTCTGGGGCCAACGTCCTGACTTTC.

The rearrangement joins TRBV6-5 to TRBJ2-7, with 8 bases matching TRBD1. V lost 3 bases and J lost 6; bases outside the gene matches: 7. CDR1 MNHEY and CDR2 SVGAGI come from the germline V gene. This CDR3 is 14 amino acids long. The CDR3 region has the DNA TGTGCCAGCAGTTATTCCCCGGGACAGGCCGAGCAGTACTTC. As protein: CASSYSPGQAEQYF.

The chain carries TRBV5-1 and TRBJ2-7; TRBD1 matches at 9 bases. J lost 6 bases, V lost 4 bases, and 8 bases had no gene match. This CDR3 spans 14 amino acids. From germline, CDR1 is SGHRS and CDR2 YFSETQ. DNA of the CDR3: TGCGCCAGCAGCCTTATACGGGGACAGGGCGAGCAGTACTTC. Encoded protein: CASSLIRGQGEQYF.

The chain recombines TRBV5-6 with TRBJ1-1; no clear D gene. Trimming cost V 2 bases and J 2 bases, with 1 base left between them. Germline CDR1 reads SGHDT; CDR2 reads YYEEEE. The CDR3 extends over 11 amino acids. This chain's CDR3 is CASSFNTEAFF. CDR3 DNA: TGTGCCAGCAGCTTTAACACTGAAGCTTTCTTT.

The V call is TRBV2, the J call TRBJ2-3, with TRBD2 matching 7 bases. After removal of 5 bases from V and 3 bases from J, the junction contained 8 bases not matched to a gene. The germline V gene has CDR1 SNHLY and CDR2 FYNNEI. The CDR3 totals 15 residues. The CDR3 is CASSRLAVGTDTQYF. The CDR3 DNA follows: TGTGCCAGCAGTAGGCTAGCGGTGGGGACAGATACGCAGTATTTT.

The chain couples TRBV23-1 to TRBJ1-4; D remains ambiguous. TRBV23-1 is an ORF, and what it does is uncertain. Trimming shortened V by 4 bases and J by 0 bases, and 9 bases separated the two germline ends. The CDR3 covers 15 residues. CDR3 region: CASSRRKTTNEKLFF. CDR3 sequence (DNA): TGCGCCAGCAGTCGGAGGAAAACAACTAATGAAAAACTGTTTTTT.

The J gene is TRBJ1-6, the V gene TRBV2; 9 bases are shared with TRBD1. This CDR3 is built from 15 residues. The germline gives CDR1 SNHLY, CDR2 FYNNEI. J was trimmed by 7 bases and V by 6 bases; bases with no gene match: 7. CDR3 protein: CASSRTGDRNSPLHF. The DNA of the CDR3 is TGTGCCAGCAGCAGGACAGGGGATCGGAATTCACCCCTCCACTTT.

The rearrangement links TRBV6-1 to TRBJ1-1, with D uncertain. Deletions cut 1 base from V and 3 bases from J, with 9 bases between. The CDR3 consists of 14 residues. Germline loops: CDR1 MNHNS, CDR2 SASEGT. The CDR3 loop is CASSEVHGYTEAFF. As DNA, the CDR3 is TGTGCCAGCAGTGAAGTGCATGGATACACTGAAGCTTTCTTT.

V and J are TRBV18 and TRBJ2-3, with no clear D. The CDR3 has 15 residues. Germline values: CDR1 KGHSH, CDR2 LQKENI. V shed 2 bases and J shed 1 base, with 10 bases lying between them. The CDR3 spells CASSPSPQGTDTQYF. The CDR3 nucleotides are TGTGCCAGCTCACCAAGTCCCCAGGGCACAGATACGCAGTATTTT.